This paragraph covers one T cell receptor beta chain sequence. Germline V gene sequence: CDR1 SNHLY, CDR2 FYNNEI. The ends were cut back, 2 bases at V and 0 bases at J, with 8 bases in the middle. The CDR3 has 14 amino acids. These data come from a study of blood T cell repertoires in COVID-19. Study overall: Sites across the United States, Italy and Spain contributed samples from acute and convalescent COVID-19.

The authors' processing: Cell counts per sample came from amplifying reference gene primers. TCRdb's table, derived via immunoSEQ multiplex PCR, lists solely in-frame clones and lacks some. The D gene and trimming were derived from the DNA, and the V and J assignments and clone size from that table. The profile covers under 120,000 clones, with 75% to 90% appearing a single time and approximately 30% taken by the ten largest. The sample comprised peripheral blood. The receptor was derived from a woman older than 75 with acute or convalescent COVID-19. The rearrangement uses TRBV2 and TRBJ2-7; D not certain. The CDR3 loop reads CASSESALSYEQYF. As DNA, the CDR3 is TGTGCCAGCAGTGAATCCGCACTCTCCTACGAGCAGTACTTC.